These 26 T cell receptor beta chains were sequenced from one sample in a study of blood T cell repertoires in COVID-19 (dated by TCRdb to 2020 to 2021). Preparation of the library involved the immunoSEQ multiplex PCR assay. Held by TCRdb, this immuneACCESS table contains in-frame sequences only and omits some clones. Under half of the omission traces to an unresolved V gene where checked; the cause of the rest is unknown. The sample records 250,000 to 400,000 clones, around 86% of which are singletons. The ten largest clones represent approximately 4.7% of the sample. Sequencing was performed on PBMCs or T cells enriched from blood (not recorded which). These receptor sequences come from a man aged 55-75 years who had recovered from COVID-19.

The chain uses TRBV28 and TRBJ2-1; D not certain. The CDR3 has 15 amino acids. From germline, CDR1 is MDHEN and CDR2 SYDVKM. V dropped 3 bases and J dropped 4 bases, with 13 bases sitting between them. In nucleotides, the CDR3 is TGTGCCAGCAGTTTGGGTCTTGTGACTTACAATGAGCAGTTCTTC. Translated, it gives CASSLGLVTYNEQFF.

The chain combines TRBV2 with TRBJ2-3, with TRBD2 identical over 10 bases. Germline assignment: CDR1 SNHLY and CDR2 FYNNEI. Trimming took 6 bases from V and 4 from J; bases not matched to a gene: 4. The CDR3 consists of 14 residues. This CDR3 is CASSLAGDADTQYF. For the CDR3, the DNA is TGTGCCAGCAGCCTAGCGGGGGACGCAGATACGCAGTATTTT.

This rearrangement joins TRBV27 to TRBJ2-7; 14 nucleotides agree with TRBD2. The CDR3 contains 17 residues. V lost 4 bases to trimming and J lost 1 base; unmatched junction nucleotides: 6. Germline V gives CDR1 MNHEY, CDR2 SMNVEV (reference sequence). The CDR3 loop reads CASSSYRLAGGSYEQYF. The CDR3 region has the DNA TGTGCCAGCAGTTCTTATCGACTAGCGGGGGGGTCCTACGAGCAGTACTTC.

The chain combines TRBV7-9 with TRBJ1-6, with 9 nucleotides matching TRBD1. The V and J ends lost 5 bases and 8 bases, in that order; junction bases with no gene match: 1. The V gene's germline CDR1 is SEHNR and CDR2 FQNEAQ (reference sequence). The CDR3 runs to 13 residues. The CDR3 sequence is CASSRDRDSPLHF. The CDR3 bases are TGTGCCAGCAGCCGGGACAGGGATTCACCCCTCCACTTT.

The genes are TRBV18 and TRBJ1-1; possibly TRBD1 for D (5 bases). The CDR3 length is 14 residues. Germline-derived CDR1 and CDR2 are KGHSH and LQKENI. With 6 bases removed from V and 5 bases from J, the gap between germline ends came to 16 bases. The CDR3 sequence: CASSPGGFFTEAFF. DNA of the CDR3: TGTGCCAGCTCCCCCGGGGGGTTCTTTACTGAAGCTTTCTTT.

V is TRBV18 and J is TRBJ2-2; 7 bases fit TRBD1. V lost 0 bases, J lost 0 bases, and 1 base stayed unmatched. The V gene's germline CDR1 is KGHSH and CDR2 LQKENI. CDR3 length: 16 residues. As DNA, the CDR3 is TGTGCCAGCTCACCACCCGGGACAGCGAACACCGGGGAGCTGTTTTTT. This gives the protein CASSPPGTANTGELFF.

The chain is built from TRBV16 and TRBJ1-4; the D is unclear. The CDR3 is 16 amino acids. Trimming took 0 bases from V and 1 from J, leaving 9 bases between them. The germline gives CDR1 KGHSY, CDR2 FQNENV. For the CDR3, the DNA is TGTGCCAGCAGCCAATCCCTTCGACAAACTAATGAAAAACTGTTTTTT. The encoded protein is CASSQSLRQTNEKLFF.

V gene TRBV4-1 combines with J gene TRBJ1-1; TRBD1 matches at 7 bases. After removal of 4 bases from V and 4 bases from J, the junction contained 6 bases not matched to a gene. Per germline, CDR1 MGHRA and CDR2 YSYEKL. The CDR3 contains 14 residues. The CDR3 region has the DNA TGCGCCAGCAGCCTTACAGGGGTAGTCACTGAAGCTTTCTTT. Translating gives CASSLTGVVTEAFF.

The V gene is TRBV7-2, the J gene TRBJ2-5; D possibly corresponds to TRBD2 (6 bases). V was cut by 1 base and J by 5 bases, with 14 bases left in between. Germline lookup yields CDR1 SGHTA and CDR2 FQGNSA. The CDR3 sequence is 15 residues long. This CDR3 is CASSLGNPREETQYF. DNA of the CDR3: TGTGCCAGCAGCTTAGGGAACCCCCGGGAGGAGACCCAGTACTTC.

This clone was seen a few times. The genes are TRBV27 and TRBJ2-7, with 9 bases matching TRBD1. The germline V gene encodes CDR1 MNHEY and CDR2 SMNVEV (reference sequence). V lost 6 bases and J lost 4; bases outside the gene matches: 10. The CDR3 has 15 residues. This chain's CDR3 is CASSMTGGIIYEQYF. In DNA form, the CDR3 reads TGTGCCAGCAGCATGACAGGGGGGATAATATACGAGCAGTACTTC.

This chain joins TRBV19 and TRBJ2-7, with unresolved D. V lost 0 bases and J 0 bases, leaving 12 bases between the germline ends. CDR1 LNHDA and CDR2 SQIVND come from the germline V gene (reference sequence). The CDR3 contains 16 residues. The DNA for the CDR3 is TGTGCCAGTAGTATAGATCACGAGGTCAGCTCCTACGAGCAGTACTTC. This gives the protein CASSIDHEVSSYEQYF.

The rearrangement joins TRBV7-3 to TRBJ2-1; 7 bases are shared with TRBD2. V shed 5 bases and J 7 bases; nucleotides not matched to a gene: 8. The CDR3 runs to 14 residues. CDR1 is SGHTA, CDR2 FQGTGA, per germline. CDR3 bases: TGTGCCAGCAGCGCAATTCCGGGACTAAATGAGCAGTTCTTC. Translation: CASSAIPGLNEQFF.

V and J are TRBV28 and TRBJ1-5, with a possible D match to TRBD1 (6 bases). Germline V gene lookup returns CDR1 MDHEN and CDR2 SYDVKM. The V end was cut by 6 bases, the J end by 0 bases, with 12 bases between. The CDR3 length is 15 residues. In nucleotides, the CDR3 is TGTGCCAGCAGCCCCCCAGGGGATAGCAATCAGCCCCAGCATTTT. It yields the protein CASSPPGDSNQPQHF.

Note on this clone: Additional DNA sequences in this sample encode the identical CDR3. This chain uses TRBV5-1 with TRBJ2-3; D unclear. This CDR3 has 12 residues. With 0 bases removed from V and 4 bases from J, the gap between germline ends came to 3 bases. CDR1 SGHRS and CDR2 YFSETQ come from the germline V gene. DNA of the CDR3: TGCGCCAGCAGCTTGGCCTCAGATACGCAGTATTTT. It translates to CASSLASDTQYF.

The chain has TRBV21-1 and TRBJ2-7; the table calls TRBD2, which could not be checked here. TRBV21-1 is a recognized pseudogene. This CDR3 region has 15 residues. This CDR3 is CASSPRPVHHYEQYF. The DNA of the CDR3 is TGTGCCAGCAGCCCTAGGCCGGTGCATCACTACGAGCAGTACTTC.

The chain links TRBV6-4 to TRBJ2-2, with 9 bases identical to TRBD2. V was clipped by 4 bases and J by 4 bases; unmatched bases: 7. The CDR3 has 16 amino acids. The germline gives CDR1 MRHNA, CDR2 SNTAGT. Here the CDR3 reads CASSASGTLGTGELFF. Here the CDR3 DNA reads TGTGCCAGCAGTGCTAGCGGGACTCTGGGCACCGGGGAGCTGTTTTTT.

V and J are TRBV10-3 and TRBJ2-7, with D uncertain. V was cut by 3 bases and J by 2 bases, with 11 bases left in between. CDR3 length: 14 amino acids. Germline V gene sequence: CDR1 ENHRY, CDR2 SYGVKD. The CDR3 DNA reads TGTGCCATCAGTGAACCGCGCGGAGCCTACGAGCAGTACTTC. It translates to CAISEPRGAYEQYF.

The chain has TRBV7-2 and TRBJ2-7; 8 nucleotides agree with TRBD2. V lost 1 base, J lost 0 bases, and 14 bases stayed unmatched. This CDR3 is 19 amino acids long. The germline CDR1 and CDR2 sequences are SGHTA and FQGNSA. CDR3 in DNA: TGTGCCAGCAGCTTAGACCTAGCGGGCCGCCCAAGGAGCTCCTACGAGCAGTACTTC. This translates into CASSLDLAGRPRSSYEQYF.

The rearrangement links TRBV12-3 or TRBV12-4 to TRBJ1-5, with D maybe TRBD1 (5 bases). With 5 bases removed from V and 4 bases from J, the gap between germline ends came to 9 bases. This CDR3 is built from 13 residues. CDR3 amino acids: CASSDQGNQPQHF. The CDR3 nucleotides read TGTGCCAGCAGTGATCAGGGAAATCAGCCCCAGCATTTT.

The CDR3 DNA is TGCAGCGTTGAAGTCAAGGGGGCGTCCTACGAGCAGTACTTC. It is translated as CSVEVKGASYEQYF. This chain uses TRBV29-1 with TRBJ2-7; 7 bases line up with TRBD1. V was clipped by 1 base and J by 1 base; unmatched bases: 4. The CDR3 is made up of 14 amino acids. The germline V gene encodes CDR1 SQVTM and CDR2 ANQGSEA.

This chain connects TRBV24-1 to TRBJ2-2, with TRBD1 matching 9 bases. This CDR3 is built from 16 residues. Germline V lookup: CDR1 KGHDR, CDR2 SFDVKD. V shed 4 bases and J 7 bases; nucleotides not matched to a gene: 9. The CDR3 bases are TGTGCCACCAGTGAGACAGGGGGTCTTCGAAACGGGGAGCTGTTTTTT. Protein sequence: CATSETGGLRNGELFF.

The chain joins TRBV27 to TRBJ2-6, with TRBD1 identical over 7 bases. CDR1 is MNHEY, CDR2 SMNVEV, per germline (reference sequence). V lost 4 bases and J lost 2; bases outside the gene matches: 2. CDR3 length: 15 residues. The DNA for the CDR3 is TGTGCCAGCAGTTCCGACAGGGCTGGGGCCAACGTCCTGACTTTC. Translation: CASSSDRAGANVLTF.

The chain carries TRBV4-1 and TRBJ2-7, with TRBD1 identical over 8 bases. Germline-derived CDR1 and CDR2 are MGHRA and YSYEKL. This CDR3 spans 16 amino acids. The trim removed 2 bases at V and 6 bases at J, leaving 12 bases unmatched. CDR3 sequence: CASSQPTRQGKGEQYF. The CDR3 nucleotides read TGCGCCAGCAGCCAACCTACCCGACAGGGGAAAGGCGAGCAGTACTTC.

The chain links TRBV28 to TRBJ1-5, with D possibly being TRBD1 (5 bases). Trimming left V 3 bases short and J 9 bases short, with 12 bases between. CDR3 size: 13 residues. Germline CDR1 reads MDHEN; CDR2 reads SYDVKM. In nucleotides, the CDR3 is TGTGCCAGCAGTTTGTTAGGGGCTTGGCCCCAGCATTTT. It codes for CASSLLGAWPQHF.

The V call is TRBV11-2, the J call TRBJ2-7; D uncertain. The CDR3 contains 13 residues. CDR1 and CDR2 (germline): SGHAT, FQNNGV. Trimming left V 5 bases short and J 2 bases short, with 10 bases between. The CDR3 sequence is CASSATVAYEQYF. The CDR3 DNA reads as TGTGCCAGCAGCGCCACTGTTGCCTACGAGCAGTACTTC.

CDR3 DNA: TGTGCCAGCAGCCCAAGTCCGGGGGAGACCCAGTACTTC. This codes for CASSPSPGETQYF. This chain joins TRBV7-2 and TRBJ2-5; D is perhaps TRBD2 (5 bases). This CDR3 spans 13 amino acids. V shed 5 bases and J shed 5 bases, with 12 bases lying between them. CDR1 and CDR2 from the germline V gene are SGHTA and FQGNSA.